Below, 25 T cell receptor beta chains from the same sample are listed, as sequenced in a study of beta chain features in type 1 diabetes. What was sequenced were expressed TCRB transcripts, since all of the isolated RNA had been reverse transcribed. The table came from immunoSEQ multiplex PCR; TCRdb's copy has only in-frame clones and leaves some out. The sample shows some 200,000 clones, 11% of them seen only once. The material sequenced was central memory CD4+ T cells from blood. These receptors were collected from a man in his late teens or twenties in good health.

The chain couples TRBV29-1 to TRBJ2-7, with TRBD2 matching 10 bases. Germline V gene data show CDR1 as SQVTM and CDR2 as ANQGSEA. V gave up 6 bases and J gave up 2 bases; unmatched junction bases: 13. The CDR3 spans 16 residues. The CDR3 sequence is CSVLGTAGTSAYEQYF. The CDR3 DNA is TGCAGCGTGCTGGGGACAGCCGGGACTAGCGCCTACGAGCAGTACTTC.

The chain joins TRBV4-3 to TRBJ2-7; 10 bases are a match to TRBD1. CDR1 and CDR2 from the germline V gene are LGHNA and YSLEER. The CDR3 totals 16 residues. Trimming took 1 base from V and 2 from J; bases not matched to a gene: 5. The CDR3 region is CASSQGLGTGAYEQYF. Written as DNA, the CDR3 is TGCGCCAGCAGCCAAGGTCTAGGGACAGGGGCCTACGAGCAGTACTTC.

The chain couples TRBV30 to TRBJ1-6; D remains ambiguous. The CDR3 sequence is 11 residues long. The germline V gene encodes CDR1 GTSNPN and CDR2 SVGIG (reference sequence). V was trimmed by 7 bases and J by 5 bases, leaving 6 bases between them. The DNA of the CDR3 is TGTGCCTACCGCAATAATTCACCCCTCCACTTT. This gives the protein CAYRNNSPLHF.

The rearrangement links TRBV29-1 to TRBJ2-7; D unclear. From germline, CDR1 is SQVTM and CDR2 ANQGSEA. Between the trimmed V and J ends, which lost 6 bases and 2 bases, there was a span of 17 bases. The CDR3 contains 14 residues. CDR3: CSVLHPQAAYEQYF. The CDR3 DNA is TGCAGCGTCCTCCACCCGCAGGCTGCCTACGAGCAGTACTTC.

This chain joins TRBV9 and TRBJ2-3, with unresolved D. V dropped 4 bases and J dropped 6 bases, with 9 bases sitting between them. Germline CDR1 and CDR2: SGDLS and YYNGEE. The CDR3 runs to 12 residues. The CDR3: CASSTQTDTQYF. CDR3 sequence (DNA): TGTGCCAGCAGCACCCAAACGGATACGCAGTATTTT.

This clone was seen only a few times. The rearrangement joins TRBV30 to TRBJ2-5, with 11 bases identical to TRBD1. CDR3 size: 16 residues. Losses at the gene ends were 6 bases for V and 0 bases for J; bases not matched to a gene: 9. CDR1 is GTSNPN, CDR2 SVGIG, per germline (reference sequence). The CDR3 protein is CACFLPGQGDQETQYF. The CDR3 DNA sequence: TGTGCCTGTTTCCTCCCGGGACAGGGGGACCAAGAGACCCAGTACTTC.

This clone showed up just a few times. DNA for the CDR3: TGTGCCAGCAGTCAGGGCCTACAAGAGACCCAGTACTTC. As protein: CASSQGLQETQYF. This sequence joins TRBV5-6 and TRBJ2-5; D is possibly TRBD1 (5 bases). Germline V gene lookup returns CDR1 SGHDT and CDR2 YYEEEE. Trimming shortened V by 5 bases and J by 2 bases, and 10 bases separated the two germline ends. This CDR3 has 13 residues.

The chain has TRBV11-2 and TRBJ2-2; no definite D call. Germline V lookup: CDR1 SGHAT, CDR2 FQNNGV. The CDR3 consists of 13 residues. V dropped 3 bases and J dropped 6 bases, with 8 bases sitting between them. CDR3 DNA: TGTGCCAGCAGCTTTTCCGGGCCCGGGGAGCTGTTTTTT. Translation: CASSFSGPGELFF.

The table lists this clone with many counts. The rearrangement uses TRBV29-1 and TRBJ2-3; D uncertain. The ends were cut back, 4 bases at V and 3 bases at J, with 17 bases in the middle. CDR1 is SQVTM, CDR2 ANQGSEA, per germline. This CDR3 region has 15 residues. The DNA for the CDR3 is TGCAGCGTTGGGCCGCAGGCGAGTTATACAGATACGCAGTATTTT. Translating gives CSVGPQASYTDTQYF.

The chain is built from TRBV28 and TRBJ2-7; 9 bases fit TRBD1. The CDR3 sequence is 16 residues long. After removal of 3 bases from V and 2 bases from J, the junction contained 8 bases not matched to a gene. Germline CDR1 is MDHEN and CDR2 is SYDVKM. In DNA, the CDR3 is TGTGCCAGCAGTTTGGGGACAGGGAGGAACCCCTACGAGCAGTACTTC. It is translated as CASSLGTGRNPYEQYF.

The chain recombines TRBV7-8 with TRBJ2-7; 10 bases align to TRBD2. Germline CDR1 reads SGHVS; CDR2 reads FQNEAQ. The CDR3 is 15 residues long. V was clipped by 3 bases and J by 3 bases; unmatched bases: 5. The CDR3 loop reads CASSLSASGSYEQYF. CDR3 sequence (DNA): TGTGCCAGCAGCTTGTCGGCTAGCGGGAGCTACGAGCAGTACTTC.

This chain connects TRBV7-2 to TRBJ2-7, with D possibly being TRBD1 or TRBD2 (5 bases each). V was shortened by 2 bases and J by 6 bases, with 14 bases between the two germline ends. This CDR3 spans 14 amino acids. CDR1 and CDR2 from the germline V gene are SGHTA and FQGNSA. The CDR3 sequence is CASSLLVGTSEQYF. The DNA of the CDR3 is TGTGCCAGCAGCTTACTAGTGGGGACCTCCGAGCAGTACTTC.

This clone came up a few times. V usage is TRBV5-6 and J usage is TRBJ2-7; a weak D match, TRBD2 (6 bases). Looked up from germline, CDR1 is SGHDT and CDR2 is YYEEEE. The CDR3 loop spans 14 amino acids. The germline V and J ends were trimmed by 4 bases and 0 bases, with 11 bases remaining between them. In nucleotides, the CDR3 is TGTGCCAGCAGCCCTCGGGACTTCTCCTACGAGCAGTACTTC. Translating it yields CASSPRDFSYEQYF.

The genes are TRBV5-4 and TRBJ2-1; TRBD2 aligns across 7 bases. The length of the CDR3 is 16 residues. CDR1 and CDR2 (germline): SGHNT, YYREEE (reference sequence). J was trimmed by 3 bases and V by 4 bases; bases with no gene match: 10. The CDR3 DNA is TGTGCCAGCAGCCTAATCGGAGCGGGACGCTACAATGAGCAGTTCTTC. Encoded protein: CASSLIGAGRYNEQFF.

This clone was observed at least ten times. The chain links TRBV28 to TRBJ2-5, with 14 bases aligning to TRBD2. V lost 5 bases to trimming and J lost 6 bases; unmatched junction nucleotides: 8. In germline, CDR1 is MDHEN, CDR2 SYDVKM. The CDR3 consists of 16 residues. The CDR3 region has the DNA TGTGCCAGCAGTGCCCCCGGGACTAGCGGGAGAAAGACCCAGTACTTC. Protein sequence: CASSAPGTSGRKTQYF.

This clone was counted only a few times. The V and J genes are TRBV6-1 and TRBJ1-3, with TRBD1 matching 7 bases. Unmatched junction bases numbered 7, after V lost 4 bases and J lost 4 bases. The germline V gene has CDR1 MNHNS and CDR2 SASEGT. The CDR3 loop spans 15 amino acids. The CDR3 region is CASSAGTATGNTIYF. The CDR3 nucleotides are TGTGCCAGCAGTGCTGGGACAGCGACAGGAAACACCATATATTTT.

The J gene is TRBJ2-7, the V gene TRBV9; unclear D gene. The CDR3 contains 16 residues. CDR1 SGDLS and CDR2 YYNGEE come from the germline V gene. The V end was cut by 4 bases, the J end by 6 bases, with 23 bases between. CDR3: CASSPRVEVLGSEQYF. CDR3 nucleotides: TGTGCCAGCAGCCCCCGAGTTGAGGTGCTGGGAAGCGAGCAGTACTTC. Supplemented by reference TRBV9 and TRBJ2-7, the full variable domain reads DSGVTQTPKHLITATGQRVTLRCSPRSGDLSVYWYQQSLDQGLQFLIQYYNGEERAKGNILERFSAQQFPDLHSELNLSSLELGDSALYFCASSPRVEVLGSEQYFGPGTRLTVT.

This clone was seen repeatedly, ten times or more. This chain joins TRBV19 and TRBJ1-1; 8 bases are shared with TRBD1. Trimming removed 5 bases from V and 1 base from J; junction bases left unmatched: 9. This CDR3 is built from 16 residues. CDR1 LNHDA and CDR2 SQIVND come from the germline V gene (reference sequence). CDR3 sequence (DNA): TGTGCCAGTAGTGCCTGGACAGGGCTGGGGAACACTGAAGCTTTCTTT. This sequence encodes CASSAWTGLGNTEAFF.

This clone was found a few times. DNA for the CDR3: TGTGCCAGCAGCTTAGGACACCTCACAGATACGCAGTATTTT. Its translation: CASSLGHLTDTQYF. The chain recombines TRBV7-2 with TRBJ2-3; D is unclear. The CDR3 is made up of 14 amino acids. Germline-derived CDR1 and CDR2 are SGHTA and FQGNSA. V gave up 1 base and J gave up 2 bases, with 7 bases separating them.

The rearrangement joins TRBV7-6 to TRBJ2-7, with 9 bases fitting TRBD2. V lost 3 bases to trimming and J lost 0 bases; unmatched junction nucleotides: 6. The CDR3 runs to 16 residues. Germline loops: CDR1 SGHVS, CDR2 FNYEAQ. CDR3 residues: CASSLQGGRVSYEQYF. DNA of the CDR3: TGTGCCAGCAGCTTGCAGGGCGGGAGGGTCTCCTACGAGCAGTACTTC.

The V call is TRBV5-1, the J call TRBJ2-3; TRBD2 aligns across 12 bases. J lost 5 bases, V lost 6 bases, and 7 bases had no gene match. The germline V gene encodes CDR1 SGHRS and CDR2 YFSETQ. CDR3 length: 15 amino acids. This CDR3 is CASTETSGSGDTQYF. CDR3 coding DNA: TGCGCCAGCACGGAGACTAGCGGGAGTGGAGATACGCAGTATTTT.

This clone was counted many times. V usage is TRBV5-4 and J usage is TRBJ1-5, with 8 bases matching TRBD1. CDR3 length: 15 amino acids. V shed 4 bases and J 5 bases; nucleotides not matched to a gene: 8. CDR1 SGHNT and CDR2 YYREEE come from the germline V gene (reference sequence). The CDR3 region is CASSQQGDRYQPQHF. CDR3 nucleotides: TGTGCCAGCAGCCAACAGGGGGACAGGTATCAGCCCCAGCATTTT.

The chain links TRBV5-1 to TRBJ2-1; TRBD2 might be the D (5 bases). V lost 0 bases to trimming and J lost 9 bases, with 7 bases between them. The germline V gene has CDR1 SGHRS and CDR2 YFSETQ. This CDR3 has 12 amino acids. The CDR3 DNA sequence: TGCGCCAGCAGCTTGGGGGAGACTGAGCAGTTCTTC. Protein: CASSLGETEQFF. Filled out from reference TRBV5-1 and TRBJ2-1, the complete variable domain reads KAGVTQTPRYLIKTRGQQVTLSCSPISGHRSVSWYQQTPGQGLQFLFEYFSETQRNKGNFPGRFSGRQFSNSRSEMNVSTLELGDSALYLCASSLGETEQFFGPGTRLTVL.

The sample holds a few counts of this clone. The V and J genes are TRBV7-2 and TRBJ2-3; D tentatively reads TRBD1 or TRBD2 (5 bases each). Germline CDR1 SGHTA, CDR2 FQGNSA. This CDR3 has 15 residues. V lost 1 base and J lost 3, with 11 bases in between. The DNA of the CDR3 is TGTGCCAGCAGCTTAGTCGGGGCCCGGACAGATACGCAGTATTTT. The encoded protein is CASSLVGARTDTQYF. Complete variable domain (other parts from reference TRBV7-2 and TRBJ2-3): GAGVSQSPSNKVTEKGKDVELRCDPISGHTALYWYRQSLGQGLEFLIYFQGNSAPDKSGLPSDRFSAERTGGSVSTLTIQRTQQEDSAVYLCASSLVGARTDTQYFGPGTRLTVL.

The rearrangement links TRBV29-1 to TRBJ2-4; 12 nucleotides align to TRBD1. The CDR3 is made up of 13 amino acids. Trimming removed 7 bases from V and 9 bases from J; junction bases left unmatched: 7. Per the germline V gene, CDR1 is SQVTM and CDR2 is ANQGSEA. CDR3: CSARDRGLSIQYF. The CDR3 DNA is TGCAGCGCTAGGGACAGGGGGCTTAGCATTCAGTACTTC.